This T cell receptor beta chain was documented in a study of shared clonotypes between healthy human individuals. Study-level information: In total, the donors were two women and a few men aged 18 to 49.

The assay was immunoSEQ multiplex PCR, and TCRdb's table has in-frame clones only and misses some. The sample carries approximately 1.5 million clones, around 98.5% recorded once. The J segment lost 4 bases and the V segment lost 5 bases, leaving 10 bases of the junction unmatched. The CDR3 contains 16 residues. CDR1 is SGHRS, CDR2 YFSETQ, per germline. This TCR was recovered from a man aged 25 to 45 in good health. The specimen sequenced was naive CD4+ T cells sorted from blood. This sample's subset: CD45RA+ positively selected. The gene calls are TRBV5-1 and TRBJ2-7, with 12 bases identical to TRBD2. The CDR3 region has the DNA TGCGCCAGCAGTTTCCTAGCGGGAGGGCCGGGTTACGAGCAGTACTTC. It translates to CASSFLAGGPGYEQYF.